This T cell receptor beta chain derives from a study of T cell changes during pregnancy in multiple sclerosis. The germline V gene encodes CDR1 SNHLY and CDR2 FYNNEI. V shed 7 bases and J shed 2 bases, with 11 bases lying between them. The CDR3 consists of 14 residues. Libraries were prepared by immunoSEQ multiplex PCR; TCRdb keeps only in-frame clonotypes and omits some of them. The sample includes 70,000 to 80,000 clones, around 93% of them seen just once. The source of this sequence is a female donor with multiple sclerosis, enrolled in a pregnancy study. The sample was peripheral blood, taken in the first trimester of pregnancy. The chain carries TRBV2 and TRBJ2-2; D is unclear. CDR3 bases: TGTGCCAGCACGTTTATCCGTAACACCGGGGAGCTGTTTTTT. Translating gives CASTFIRNTGELFF.